These 21 T cell receptor beta chains were all obtained from the same sample, sequenced in a study of cytomegalovirus exposure and HLA in healthy donors. Vbeta (60) and Jbeta (13) primers were used in the PCR. Measured with immunoSEQ multiplex PCR; TCRdb has only the in-frame clones, and not every one. Here the sample spans some 130,000 clones, around four fifths being singletons. Sequenced material: PBMCs. The receptors were gathered from a male donor in good health and CMV-seronegative.

This chain links TRBV2 with TRBJ2-2; D is undetermined. Germline V gives CDR1 SNHLY, CDR2 FYNNEI. The CDR3 loop spans 16 amino acids. The V end was cut by 7 bases, the J end by 5 bases, with 20 bases between. The chain's CDR3 is CASTRTLSGVTGELFF. CDR3 bases: TGTGCCAGCACCCGTACTCTGTCCGGAGTTACCGGGGAGCTGTTTTTT.

This sequence joins TRBV5-8 and TRBJ2-5, with 13 nucleotides matching TRBD2. The CDR3 has 18 amino acids. Per the germline V gene, CDR1 is SGHTS and CDR2 is YDEGEE. J gave up 5 bases and V 0 bases, and 10 bases lay outside the gene matches. CDR3: CASSLARRLAGGRETQYF. CDR3 coding DNA: TGTGCCAGCAGCTTGGCGCGCCGACTAGCGGGGGGCAGGGAGACCCAGTACTTC.

The V call is TRBV25-1, the J call TRBJ2-5, with D possibly matching TRBD1 (6 bases). Trimming stripped 0 bases from V and 5 bases from J, with 13 bases between. CDR1 is MGHDK, CDR2 SYGVNS, per germline. The CDR3 runs 15 residues. This CDR3 is CASSEYRGDMETQYF. DNA of the CDR3: TGTGCCAGCAGTGAATACAGGGGCGATATGGAGACCCAGTACTTC. Full variable domain (rest looked up from reference TRBV25-1 and TRBJ2-5): EADIYQTPRYLVIGTGKKITLECSQTMGHDKMYWYQQDPGMELHLIHYSYGVNSTEKGDLSSESTVSRIRTEHFPLTLESARPSHTSQYLCASSEYRGDMETQYFGPGTRLLVL.

This chain uses TRBV27 with TRBJ2-3, with 7 bases lining up with TRBD1. Germline CDR1 and CDR2: MNHEY and SMNVEV (reference sequence). V lost 6 bases to trimming and J lost 2 bases; unmatched junction nucleotides: 8. This CDR3 region has 15 residues. For the CDR3, the DNA is TGTGCCAGCAGCCCTACGGGACAGTACACAGATACGCAGTATTTT. It is translated as CASSPTGQYTDTQYF.

The chain joins TRBV9 to TRBJ1-4; TRBD1 is a possible D gene (5 bases). V was cut by 3 bases and J by 2 bases, with 11 bases left in between. Looked up from germline, CDR1 is SGDLS and CDR2 is YYNGEE. The CDR3 has 15 residues. This chain's CDR3 is CASSAAKGTNEKLFF. CDR3 DNA: TGTGCCAGCAGCGCGGCCAAGGGGACTAATGAAAAACTGTTTTTT.

The chain combines TRBV7-6 with TRBJ1-3; 8 positions match TRBD1. This CDR3 comprises 16 residues. With 1 base clipped from V and 4 bases from J, the junction kept 6 bases outside the gene matches. Per the germline V gene, CDR1 is SGHVS and CDR2 is FNYEAQ. The CDR3 coding sequence is TGTGCCAGCAGCTTAGATCAGGGGGCGGTCGGAAACACCATATATTTT. It translates to CASSLDQGAVGNTIYF. Full variable domain (outside the CDR3, taken from reference TRBV7-6 and TRBJ1-3): GAGVSQSPRYKVTKRGQDVALRCDPISGHVSLYWYRQALGQGPEFLTYFNYEAQQDKSGLPNDRFSAERPEGSISTLTIQRTEQRDSAMYRCASSLDQGAVGNTIYFGEGSWLTVV.

The chain uses TRBV28 and TRBJ2-4; 15 bases line up with TRBD2. This CDR3 comprises 18 residues. Germline CDR1 is MDHEN and CDR2 is SYDVKM. Losses at the gene ends were 6 bases for V and 2 bases for J; bases not matched to a gene: 8. The CDR3: CASSRTSGRAGSKNIQYF. CDR3 nucleotides: TGTGCCAGCAGCAGGACTAGCGGGAGGGCCGGTTCCAAAAACATTCAGTACTTC.

This chain uses TRBV6-1 with TRBJ1-2; no clear D gene. Trimming pared 0 bases from V and 8 bases from J, leaving 10 bases between. In germline, CDR1 is MNHNS, CDR2 SASEGT. The CDR3 length is 13 residues. In DNA, the CDR3 is TGTGCCAGCAGTGAAGCCCGACGAGGGGGCTACACCTTC. It translates to CASSEARRGGYTF.

The chain couples TRBV6-6 to TRBJ1-3; D not resolved. This CDR3 is built from 14 residues. Germline V gene data show CDR1 as MNHNY and CDR2 as SVGAGI (reference sequence). Deletions cut 6 bases from V and 2 bases from J, with 11 bases between. DNA for the CDR3: TGTGCCAGCAGGCTACTAGCACCTGGAAACACCATATATTTT. Its translation is CASRLLAPGNTIYF.

The rearrangement joins TRBV29-1 to TRBJ2-2; 7 positions match TRBD2. Trimming removed 0 bases from V and 6 bases from J; junction bases left unmatched: 4. The CDR3 consists of 14 residues. CDR1 and CDR2 from the germline V gene are SQVTM and ANQGSEA. The CDR3 coding sequence is TGCAGCGTTGAAGAGAGGGAGGGGTCCGGGGAGCTGTTTTTT. Encoded protein: CSVEEREGSGELFF.

V usage is TRBV2 and J usage is TRBJ2-5; 8 bases map to TRBD1. Germline CDR1 and CDR2: SNHLY and FYNNEI. This CDR3 has 13 residues. With 7 bases clipped from V and 4 bases from J, the junction kept 5 bases outside the gene matches. CDR3 sequence reads: CASNDRGGETQYF. The CDR3 nucleotides read TGTGCCAGCAACGACAGGGGAGGAGAGACCCAGTACTTC.

The chain carries TRBV7-2 and TRBJ1-1; 8 bases agree with TRBD1. This CDR3 has 18 residues. The J segment lost 2 bases and the V segment lost 0 bases, leaving 11 bases of the junction unmatched. The germline gives CDR1 SGHTA, CDR2 FQGNSA. The CDR3 region has the DNA TGTGCCAGCAGCTTAGCCTTGACAGGGGCAGGTCGCAACACTGAAGCTTTCTTT. Translated, it gives CASSLALTGAGRNTEAFF.

This clone came up once. V gene TRBV5-4 combines with J gene TRBJ1-5; a weak D match, TRBD1 (6 bases). This CDR3 has 16 residues. The germline V gene has CDR1 SGHNT and CDR2 YYREEE (reference sequence). Deletions cut 4 bases from V and 4 bases from J, with 18 bases between. For the CDR3, the DNA is TGTGCCAGCAGCCAAAGGTTTGGACAGTGGAATCAGCCCCAGCATTTT. Its protein product is CASSQRFGQWNQPQHF. The full variable domain, completed using reference TRBV5-4 and TRBJ1-5, is ETGVTQSPTHLIKTRGQQVTLRCSSQSGHNTVSWYQQALGQGPQFIFQYYREEENGRGNFPPRFSGLQFPNYSSELNVNALELDDSALYLCASSQRFGQWNQPQHFGDGTRLSIL.

The chain couples TRBV7-9 to TRBJ1-2, with TRBD1 matching 9 bases. CDR3 length: 15 amino acids. The trim removed 3 bases at V and 0 bases at J, leaving 2 bases unmatched. Germline values: CDR1 SEHNR, CDR2 FQNEAQ (reference sequence). The CDR3 is CASSFGTGSNYGYTF. The CDR3 DNA is TGTGCCAGCAGCTTCGGGACAGGGTCTAACTATGGCTACACCTTC.

This chain links TRBV14 with TRBJ2-7, with 7 bases identical to TRBD1. Germline assignment: CDR1 SGHDN and CDR2 FVKESK. With V trimmed by 1 base and J by 3 bases, 9 bases remained unmatched. CDR3 length: 16 amino acids. The CDR3 DNA follows: TGTGCCAGCAGCCAAGGACAGGGAATGTTAGGCTACGAGCAGTACTTC. This encodes CASSQGQGMLGYEQYF.

This chain uses TRBV5-1 with TRBJ1-4; tentative D call: TRBD1 (5 bases). The CDR3 loop spans 15 amino acids. Trimming cost V 4 bases and J 0 bases, with 10 bases left between them. CDR1 is SGHRS, CDR2 YFSETQ, per germline. The CDR3 DNA is TGCGCCAGCAGCGGTTCGGGGGCAACTAATGAAAAACTGTTTTTT. Amino acid sequence: CASSGSGATNEKLFF.

The chain links TRBV7-6 to TRBJ2-4, with TRBD1 matching over 8 bases. After removal of 5 bases from V and 7 bases from J, the junction contained 4 bases not matched to a gene. The CDR3 extends over 13 amino acids. CDR1 is SGHVS and CDR2 is FNYEAQ in the germline V gene. The CDR3 region has the DNA TGTGCCAGCAGCCCAGGACAGGGCAACATTCAGTACTTC. Protein sequence: CASSPGQGNIQYF.

The rearrangement uses TRBV30 and TRBJ1-1; perhaps TRBD1 as D (5 bases). Germline assignment: CDR1 GTSNPN and CDR2 SVGIG (reference sequence). V was clipped by 3 bases and J by 0 bases, with 8 bases between them. CDR3 length equals 13 residues. The CDR3 DNA sequence: TGTGCCTGGAGGCGGGGCCTGAACACTGAAGCTTTCTTT. This codes for CAWRRGLNTEAFF.

The rearrangement uses TRBV19 and TRBJ1-2; TRBD1 is a possible D gene (5 bases). The CDR3 runs to 15 residues. V shed 3 bases and J shed 2 bases, with 13 bases lying between them. Per germline, CDR1 LNHDA and CDR2 SQIVND (reference sequence). For the CDR3, the DNA is TGTGCCAGTAGTATCGCCATTGGGGCAAACTATGGCTACACCTTC. Its protein is CASSIAIGANYGYTF.

The V gene is TRBV2, the J gene TRBJ2-7; 11 bases map to TRBD2. Germline values: CDR1 SNHLY, CDR2 FYNNEI. The CDR3 has 15 amino acids. V was clipped by 6 bases and J by 6 bases; unmatched bases: 10. The CDR3: CASRTSGGRFREQYF. The CDR3 DNA reads as TGTGCCAGCAGAACTAGCGGGGGCCGGTTCCGCGAGCAGTACTTC.

The J gene is TRBJ1-1, the V gene TRBV7-3, with 7 nucleotides matching TRBD1. V shed 3 bases, J shed 1 base, and the junction held 2 bases outside the gene matches. This CDR3 contains 14 residues. The germline V gene encodes CDR1 SGHTA and CDR2 FQGTGA. The CDR3 region is CASSLEGANTEAFF. Written as DNA, the CDR3 is TGTGCCAGCAGCTTGGAGGGGGCGAACACTGAAGCTTTCTTT.